This entry describes one T cell receptor (beta chain). The antigen remains unidentified. This record belongs to a study of early T cells in non-severe SARS-CoV-2 infection. Study background: Sequencing used unsorted whole-blood bulk RNA, so chains lack pairing. General study findings and limits: The VDJdb matching leaned toward anti-spike CD8 responses and overlooked private and CD4 specificities.

Individually, cDNA molecules had unique molecular identifiers attached to them. TCRdb passed the 5' RACE reads through MiXCR, listing each CDR3 protein once. The table records 35,000 to 45,000 distinct CDR3 sequences, more than 10% of them present only once. This CDR3 contains 16 residues. V was clipped by 0 bases and J by 0 bases, with 11 bases between them. Germline CDR1 is LGHDT and CDR2 is YNNKEL (reference sequence). Sequenced: whole blood. The receptor comes from an adult who was a healthcare worker with PCR-confirmed SARS-CoV-2 infection or an uninfected control (not recorded which). The chain is built from TRBV3-1 and TRBJ2-5, with a tentative D call TRBD2 (6 bases). The CDR3 reads CASSQDLARYQETQYF. The CDR3 DNA reads as TGTGCCAGCAGCCAAGATCTAGCGAGGTACCAAGAGACCCAGTACTTC.